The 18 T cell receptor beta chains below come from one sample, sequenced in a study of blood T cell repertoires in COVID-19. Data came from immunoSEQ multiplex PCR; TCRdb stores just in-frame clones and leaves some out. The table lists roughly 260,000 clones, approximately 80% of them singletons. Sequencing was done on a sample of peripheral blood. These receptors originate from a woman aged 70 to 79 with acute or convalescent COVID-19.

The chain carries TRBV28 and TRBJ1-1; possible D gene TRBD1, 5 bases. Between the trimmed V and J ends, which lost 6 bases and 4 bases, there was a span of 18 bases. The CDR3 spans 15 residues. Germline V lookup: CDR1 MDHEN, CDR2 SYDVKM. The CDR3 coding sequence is TGTGCCAGCAGCTCCCCTGGACACGGTAGCACTGAAGCTTTCTTT. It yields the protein CASSSPGHGSTEAFF.

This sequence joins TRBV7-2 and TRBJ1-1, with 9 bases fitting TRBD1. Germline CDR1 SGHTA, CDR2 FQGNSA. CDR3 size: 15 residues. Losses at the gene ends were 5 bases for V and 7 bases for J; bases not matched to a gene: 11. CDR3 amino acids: CASSAQGATHSEAFF. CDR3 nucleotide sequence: TGTGCCAGCAGCGCACAGGGGGCGACCCACAGTGAAGCTTTCTTT.

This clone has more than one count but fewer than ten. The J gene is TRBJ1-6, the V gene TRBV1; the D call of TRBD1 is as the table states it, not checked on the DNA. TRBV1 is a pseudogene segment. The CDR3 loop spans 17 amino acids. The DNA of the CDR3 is TGCACCAGCAGCCAAGATGCCTCGGGACAGTATCATTCACCCCTCCACTTT. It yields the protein CTSSQDASGQYHSPLHF.

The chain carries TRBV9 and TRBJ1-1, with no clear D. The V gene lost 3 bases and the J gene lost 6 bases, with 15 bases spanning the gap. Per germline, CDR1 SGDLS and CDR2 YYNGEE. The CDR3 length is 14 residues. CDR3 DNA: TGTGCCAGCAGCGCCGGTATTAGCCGGTCTGAAGCTTTCTTT. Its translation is CASSAGISRSEAFF.

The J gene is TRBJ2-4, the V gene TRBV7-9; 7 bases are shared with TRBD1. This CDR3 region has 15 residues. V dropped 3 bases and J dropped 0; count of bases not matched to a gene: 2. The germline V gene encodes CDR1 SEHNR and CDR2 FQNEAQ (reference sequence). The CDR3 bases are TGTGCCAGCAGCTTTACAGGGGTAGCCAAAAACATTCAGTACTTC. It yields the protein CASSFTGVAKNIQYF.

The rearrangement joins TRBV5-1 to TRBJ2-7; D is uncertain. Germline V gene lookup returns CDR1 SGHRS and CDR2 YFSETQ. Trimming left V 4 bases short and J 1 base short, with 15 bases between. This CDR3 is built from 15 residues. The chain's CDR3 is CASSAWSRRSYEQYF. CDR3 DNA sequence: TGCGCCAGCAGCGCGTGGTCTCGGCGGTCCTACGAGCAGTACTTC.

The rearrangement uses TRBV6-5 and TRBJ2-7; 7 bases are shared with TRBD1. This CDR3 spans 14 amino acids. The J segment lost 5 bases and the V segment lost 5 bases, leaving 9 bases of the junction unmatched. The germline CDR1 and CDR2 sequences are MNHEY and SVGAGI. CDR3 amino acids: CASSIRGTVHEQYF. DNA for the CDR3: TGTGCCAGCAGTATCCGAGGGACAGTTCACGAGCAGTACTTC.

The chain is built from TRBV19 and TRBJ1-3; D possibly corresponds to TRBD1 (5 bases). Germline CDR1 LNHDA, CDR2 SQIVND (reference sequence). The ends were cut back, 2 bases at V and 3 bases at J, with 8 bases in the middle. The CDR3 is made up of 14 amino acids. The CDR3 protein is CASSIQGDGNTIYF. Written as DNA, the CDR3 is TGTGCCAGTAGTATACAGGGTGATGGAAACACCATATATTTT. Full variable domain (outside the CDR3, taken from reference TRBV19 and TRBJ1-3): DGGITQSPKYLFRKEGQNVTLSCEQNLNHDAMYWYRQDPGQGLRLIYYSQIVNDFQKGDIAEGYSVSREKKESFPLTVTSAQKNPTAFYLCASSIQGDGNTIYFGEGSWLTVV.

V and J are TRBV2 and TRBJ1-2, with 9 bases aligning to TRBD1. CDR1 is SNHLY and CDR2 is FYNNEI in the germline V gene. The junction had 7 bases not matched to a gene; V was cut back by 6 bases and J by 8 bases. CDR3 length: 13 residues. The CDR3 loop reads CASRGQGEGGYTF. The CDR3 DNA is TGTGCCAGCAGGGGACAGGGTGAAGGAGGCTACACCTTC.

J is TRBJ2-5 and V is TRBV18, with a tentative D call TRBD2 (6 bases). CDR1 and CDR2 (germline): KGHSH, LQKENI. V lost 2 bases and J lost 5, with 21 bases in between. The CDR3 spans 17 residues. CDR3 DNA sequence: TGTGCCAGCTCACCATCCCTCCGCAGGGAGGCCTCCGAGACCCAGTACTTC. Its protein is CASSPSLRREASETQYF.

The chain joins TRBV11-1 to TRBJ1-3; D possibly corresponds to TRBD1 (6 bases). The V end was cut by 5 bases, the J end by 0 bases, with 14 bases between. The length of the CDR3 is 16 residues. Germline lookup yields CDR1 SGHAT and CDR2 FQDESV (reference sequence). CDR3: CASSITGTHSGNTIYF. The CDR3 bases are TGTGCCAGCAGCATAACCGGGACACACTCTGGAAACACCATATATTTT.

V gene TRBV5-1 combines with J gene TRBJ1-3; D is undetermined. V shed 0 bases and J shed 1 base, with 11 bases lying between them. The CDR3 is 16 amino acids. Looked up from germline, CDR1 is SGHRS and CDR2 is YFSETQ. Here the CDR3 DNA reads TGCGCCAGCAGCTTGGAAGGAGATCCGTCTGGAAACACCATATATTTT. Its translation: CASSLEGDPSGNTIYF.

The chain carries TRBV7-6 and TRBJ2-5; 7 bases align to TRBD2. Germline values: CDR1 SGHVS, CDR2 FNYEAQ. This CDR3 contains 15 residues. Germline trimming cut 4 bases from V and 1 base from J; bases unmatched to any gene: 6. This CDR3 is CASSWGTTGQETQYF. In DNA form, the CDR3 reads TGTGCCAGCAGCTGGGGGACTACCGGCCAAGAGACCCAGTACTTC.

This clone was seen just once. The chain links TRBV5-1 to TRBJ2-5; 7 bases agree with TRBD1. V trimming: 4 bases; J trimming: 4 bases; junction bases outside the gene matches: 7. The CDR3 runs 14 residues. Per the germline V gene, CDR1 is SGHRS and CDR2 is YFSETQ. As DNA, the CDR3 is TGCGCCAGCAGCCCCGGGACAGCCCTAGAGACCCAGTACTTC. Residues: CASSPGTALETQYF.

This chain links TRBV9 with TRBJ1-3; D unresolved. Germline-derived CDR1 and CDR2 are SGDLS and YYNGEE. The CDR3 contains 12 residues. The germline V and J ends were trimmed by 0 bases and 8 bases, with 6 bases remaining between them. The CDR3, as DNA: TGTGCCAGCAGCGTAGTCTCTGACACCATATATTTT. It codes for CASSVVSDTIYF.

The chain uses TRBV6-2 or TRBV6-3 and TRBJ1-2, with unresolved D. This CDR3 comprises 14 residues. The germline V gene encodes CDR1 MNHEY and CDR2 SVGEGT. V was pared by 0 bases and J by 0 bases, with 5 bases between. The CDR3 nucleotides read TGTGCCAGCAGTTACTCCGGGTCTAACTATGGCTACACCTTC. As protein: CASSYSGSNYGYTF.

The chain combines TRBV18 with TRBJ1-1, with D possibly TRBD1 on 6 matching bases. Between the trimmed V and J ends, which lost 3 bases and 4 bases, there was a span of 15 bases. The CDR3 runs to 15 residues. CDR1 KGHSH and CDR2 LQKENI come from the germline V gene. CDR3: CASSPGQGKGTEAFF. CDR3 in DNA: TGTGCCAGCTCACCGGGGCAGGGGAAGGGCACTGAAGCTTTCTTT.

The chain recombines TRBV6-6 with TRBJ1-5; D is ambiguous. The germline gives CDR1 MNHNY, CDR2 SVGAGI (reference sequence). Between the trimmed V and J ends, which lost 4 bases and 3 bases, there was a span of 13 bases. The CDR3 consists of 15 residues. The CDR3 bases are TGTGCCAGCAGTTCCTATCAGGTCCTCAATCAGCCCCAGCATTTT. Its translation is CASSSYQVLNQPQHF.